The sequence of this T cell receptor (beta chain) was determined in a study of blood T cell repertoires in COVID-19. Clones were sequenced by immunoSEQ multiplex PCR, and TCRdb holds only the in-frame ones, with some missing. The table includes about 270,000 clones, 80% to 90% detected once. Germline lookup yields CDR1 SEHNR and CDR2 FQNEAQ (reference sequence). The CDR3 extends over 14 amino acids. Trimming took 4 bases from V and 6 from J; bases not matched to a gene: 5. The chain recombines TRBV7-9 with TRBJ1-5; 8 bases are shared with TRBD1. This TCR was recovered from a woman in her 30s with acute COVID-19. What was sequenced was PBMCs or T cells enriched from blood (not recorded which). As DNA, the CDR3 is TGTGCCAGCAGCTCAGGGGGCGGTGCTCAGCCCCAGCATTTT. Amino acid sequence: CASSSGGGAQPQHF.